This TCR beta chain was sequenced for a study of identical twins. This CDR3 is 14 amino acids long. Germline V gene sequence: CDR1 SGDLS, CDR2 YYNGEE. The germline V and J ends were trimmed by 1 base and 6 bases, with 12 bases remaining between them. In its sample, this clonotype was seen many times. Using its own MiXCR run on the 5' RACE reads, TCRdb lists one record per CDR3 protein. This table has fewer than 250,000 distinct CDR3 sequences, roughly 7.5% appearing once. These data were likewise used in another study, on yellow fever vaccine responses in identical twins.

The chain combines TRBV9 with TRBJ2-3; D call uncertain. This clonotype was obtained from a woman aged 18-29 years in good health. The specimen sequenced was CD8+ T cells sorted from blood. CDR3 sequence reads: CASSVSVEVDTQYF. CDR3 sequence (DNA): TGTGCCAGCAGCGTAAGTGTAGAGGTCGATACGCAGTATTTT.